A single sample gave rise to the 7 T cell receptor beta chains below, sequenced in a study of T cells in Graves' hyperthyroidism and ophthalmopathy. TCR beta CDR3 regions were amplified from RNA. With the HTBI primer set, the TCR CDR3 went through a first round of RT-PCR. TCRdb called the multiplex PCR reads again in MiXCR, with one record for every CDR3 protein. The profile shows about 520,000 distinct CDR3 sequences, around 22% of them singletons. The sample was blood. Source of these receptors: a woman between 25 and 40 years old with Graves' ophthalmopathy.

Many counts were recorded for this clonotype. The gene calls are TRBV30 and TRBJ2-7; possibly TRBD1 for D (5 bases). CDR3 length equals 12 residues. Germline V gene sequence: CDR1 GTSNPN, CDR2 SVGIG (reference sequence). V was clipped by 5 bases and J by 3 bases, with 11 bases between them. Here the CDR3 DNA reads TGTGCCTGGCCCCTTGACAGCTACGAGCAGTACTTC. Its translation: CAWPLDSYEQYF.

Ten or more counts support this clonotype. This chain connects TRBV12-3 or TRBV12-4 to TRBJ1-2, with 8 bases fitting TRBD1. J lost 8 bases, V lost 2 bases, and 10 bases had no gene match. This CDR3 is 15 amino acids long. The CDR3, as DNA: TGTGCCAGCAGTTTATGGGACAGGTCGGGCTTGGGCTACACCTTC. Translating it yields CASSLWDRSGLGYTF.

This clonotype was counted ten times or more. This chain connects TRBV6-5 to TRBJ1-5; no clear D gene. CDR1 is MNHEY, CDR2 SVGAGI, per germline. V dropped 0 bases and J dropped 1 base, with 4 bases sitting between them. The CDR3 is 14 amino acids. The CDR3 bases are TGTGCCAGCAGTTACTCGAACAGCAATCAGCCCCAGCATTTT. It specifies CASSYSNSNQPQHF.

This clonotype was seen repeatedly, ten times or more. The chain recombines TRBV7-2 with TRBJ1-2; unclear D gene. The germline V gene encodes CDR1 SGHTA and CDR2 FQGNSA. V was cut by 5 bases and J by 8 bases, with 18 bases left in between. The CDR3 is 14 residues long. CDR3 nucleotides: TGTGCCAGCAGCCTCGGGCCTGGAAATATCGGCTACACCTTC. This codes for CASSLGPGNIGYTF.

This clonotype was seen at least ten times. The chain is built from TRBV27 and TRBJ2-7, with 8 bases lining up with TRBD2. The CDR3 spans 15 residues. The J segment lost 0 bases and the V segment lost 2 bases, leaving 3 bases of the junction unmatched. CDR1 and CDR2 (germline): MNHEY, SMNVEV (reference sequence). This CDR3 is CASSLRRGGSYEQYF. CDR3 nucleotide sequence: TGTGCCAGCAGTTTAAGACGGGGGGGCTCCTACGAGCAGTACTTC.

The chain couples TRBV29-1 to TRBJ2-7; TRBD1 agrees at 9 bases. CDR1 is SQVTM, CDR2 ANQGSEA, per germline. V shed 3 bases and J 7 bases; nucleotides not matched to a gene: 4. This CDR3 has 12 residues. The CDR3 loop reads CSVDTGGDEQYF. The CDR3 nucleotides read TGCAGCGTTGATACAGGGGGCGATGAGCAGTACTTC.

This clonotype was seen repeatedly, ten times or more. The chain carries TRBV12-3 or TRBV12-4 and TRBJ2-7, with 10 bases matching TRBD1. V shed 4 bases, J shed 2 bases, and the junction held 8 bases outside the gene matches. The CDR3 length is 16 residues. This CDR3 reads CASSYYSGTGAYEQYF. The CDR3 DNA follows: TGTGCCAGCAGTTACTACTCCGGGACAGGGGCCTACGAGCAGTACTTC.